This record looks at one T cell receptor (beta chain) sequence and its context. RNA totalling about 0.5 to 1 ug underwent reverse transcription with random hexamers. Multiplex PCR with immunoSEQ amplified the TCR beta CDR3 across 54 Vbeta and 13 Jbeta. One entry per CDR3 protein results from TCRdb running MiXCR on the immunoSEQ multiplex PCR reads. The table lists around 160,000 distinct CDR3 sequences, 90% to 95% of them singletons. The record originates from a study of CD8 T cells in Susac syndrome. The CDR3 totals 13 residues. Germline-derived CDR1 and CDR2 are SQVTM and ANQGSEA. Deletions cut 5 bases from V and 2 bases from J, with 12 bases between.

The chain joins TRBV29-1 to TRBJ2-5; TRBD1 is a possible D gene (7 bases). This clonotype was obtained from a human donor in good health. The sequencing input was CD4+ T cells from PBMCs. CDR3: CSVRAGGQETQYF. In DNA, the CDR3 is TGCAGCGTTCGAGCAGGGGGGCAAGAGACCCAGTACTTC.